The TCR beta chain under discussion was sequenced for a study of blood T cell repertoires in COVID-19 (TCRdb year 2020). For context, the study as a whole: Samples covering the acute and convalescent phases of COVID-19 were provided by collaborators in the United States, Italy and Spain. The material from the prospective study consisted of cDNA or gDNA derived from T cells, B-cell-depleted T cells, or PBMCs. Subjects who had been exposed to COVID-19, were actively infected with it, or had recovered from it provided the deeply sampled blood TCRbeta repertoires that made up the dataset. The repertoires were made available in a free public database intended to serve as a resource for research on the immune response to SARS-CoV-2. Samples were obtained from the ongoing ImmuneRACE study (first 160 participants) and from roughly 1,300 subjects provided by 6 global collaborators. Nearly every sample came with metadata listing a de-identified subject ID, COVID-19 status, age in years and sex. Where available, HLA class I and class II types were obtained from metadata supplied by the sample provider rather than from assay-based typing. General findings and caveats noted by the study authors: The quantity of clinical and demographic metadata differed by source and by participant and was supplied without curation.

As for this clone: Its cognate antigen has yet to be identified. Per-base quality was not reported, and no clone a single base away is much larger than it.

TCRbeta CDR3 regions were amplified from genomic DNA using the immunoSEQ Assay, a bias-controlled multiplex PCR. For the original study's pipeline: The number of nucleated cells in each sample was estimated from the amplification of reference gene primers within the assay. To quantify the absolute abundance of each unique TCRbeta CDR3 rearrangement, sequence reads were collapsed and filtered. Productive Simpson clonality was computed per sample as the square root of Simpson's diversity index over productive rearrangements. Not all clones reach the TCRdb copy of this immuneACCESS table, which keeps in-frame sequences only. Checked studies attribute under half of the gap to unresolved V genes and leave the rest unexplained. V and J calls and clone size come straight from that table; D and trimming were deduced from the DNA. The sample table shows roughly 66,000 clones, and roughly 82% are seen once. The top ten constitute under 7% of the sample.

Collaborating institutions collected whole blood in K2EDTA tubes following their own protocols. Collaborator samples were shipped for TCRbeta analysis as frozen whole blood, isolated PBMCs, or DNA extracted from either sample type. CDR1 LNHDA and CDR2 SQIVND are derived from the germline V gene (reference sequence). Reading from cysteine to phenylalanine, the CDR3 counts 15 amino acids. Of all the DNA, just the CDR3 is kept, 45 bases in frame from base 1. V is pared back by 5 bases and J by 6 bases, with 16 bases lying between the germline termini. This TCR derives from a man between 60 and 70 years old with acute or convalescent COVID-19. The chain was built from TRBV19 and TRBJ1-4, and perhaps TRBD1 as D gene, on 5 matching bases. The sample taken for sequencing was peripheral blood. CDR3 protein: CASSESRTPYEKLFF. The sequenced DNA: TGTGCCAGTAGTGAATCCCGGACACCTTATGAAAAACTGTTTTTT. Here the CDR3 is joined to the reference TRBV19 and TRBJ1-4 genes, and the full variable domain is: DGGITQSPKYLFRKEGQNVTLSCEQNLNHDAMYWYRQDPGQGLRLIYYSQIVNDFQKGDIAEGYSVSREKKESFPLTVTSAQKNPTAFYLCASSESRTPYEKLFFGSGTQLSVL.